The next 31 T cell receptor beta chains were all read from a single sample in a study of T cell responses to AZD1222 COVID-19 vaccine. Produced via immunoSEQ multiplex PCR; TCRdb's table is partial and in-frame only. The table shows roughly 98,000 clones, with 85% to 90% occurring only once. The sequenced sample was peripheral blood, obtained 28 days after the second AZD1222 dose. The receptors here all came from an adult who received the AZD1222 COVID-19 vaccine.

This chain connects TRBV11-1 to TRBJ1-2; no reliable D call. CDR1 and CDR2 (germline): SGHAT, FQDESV (reference sequence). V lost 0 bases to trimming and J lost 6 bases, with 14 bases between them. The CDR3 is 15 amino acids. The CDR3 protein is CASSLAPESADGYTF. The CDR3 DNA reads as TGTGCCAGCAGCTTAGCGCCAGAGAGCGCGGATGGCTACACCTTC.

V and J are TRBV24-1 and TRBJ1-2, with 8 bases that match TRBD1. J was trimmed by 8 bases and V by 5 bases; bases with no gene match: 9. Germline V gives CDR1 KGHDR, CDR2 SFDVKD. The CDR3 is 14 residues long. The CDR3 DNA reads TGTGCCACCAGTGCCCACCAGGGGGCAAAAGGCTACACCTTC. Residues: CATSAHQGAKGYTF.

The V gene is TRBV6-1, the J gene TRBJ1-1; no clear D gene. Germline CDR1 reads MNHNS; CDR2 reads SASEGT. The CDR3 spans 15 residues. V was shortened by 3 bases and J by 0 bases, with 11 bases between the two germline ends. The CDR3 loop reads CASSDRNILNTEAFF. In DNA form, the CDR3 reads TGTGCCAGCAGTGATAGGAATATTCTGAACACTGAAGCTTTCTTT.

The genes are TRBV4-1 and TRBJ1-1; D gene unclear. The V end was cut by 0 bases, the J end by 0 bases, with 17 bases between. Germline values: CDR1 MGHRA, CDR2 YSYEKL. This CDR3 has 18 residues. The CDR3 sequence: CASSQDVLSAGMNTEAFF. The CDR3 DNA reads TGCGCCAGCAGCCAAGACGTACTTTCTGCGGGTATGAACACTGAAGCTTTCTTT.

About this clone: A junction boundary mismatches the germline segment, possibly from a read error. The genes are TRBV28 and TRBJ1-3; 8 bases match TRBD1. The CDR3 is 18 amino acids. Germline CDR1 MDHEN, CDR2 SYDVKM. Here the CDR3 reads CASRLGGRLRDRGNTIYF. The CDR3 DNA sequence: TGTGCCAGCCGTTTGGGTGGTCGGCTCCGGGACAGGGGAAACACCATATATTTT.

This rearrangement joins TRBV11-2 to TRBJ2-1; 11 bases align to TRBD2. Germline lookup yields CDR1 SGHAT and CDR2 FQNNGV. After removal of 0 bases from V and 6 bases from J, the junction contained 4 bases not matched to a gene. This CDR3 is 16 amino acids long. CDR3 nucleotides: TGTGCCAGCAGCTTAGAAATTACTAGCGGGAGCAATGAGCAGTTCTTC. Its translation: CASSLEITSGSNEQFF.

This sequence joins TRBV3-1 (or the pseudogene TRBV3-2) and TRBJ1-2; D possibly corresponds to TRBD1 (6 bases). Between the trimmed V and J ends, which lost 4 bases and 7 bases, there was a span of 13 bases. The CDR3 runs 13 residues. Per the germline V gene, CDR1 is LGHDT and CDR2 is YNNKEL (reference sequence). The CDR3 sequence: CASSLQGQSGYTF. DNA of the CDR3: TGTGCCAGCAGCCTACAGGGACAAAGTGGCTACACCTTC.

This chain links TRBV27 with TRBJ1-2, with TRBD1 matching 7 bases. The ends lost 6 bases at V and 2 bases at J; junction bases unmatched: 9. This CDR3 has 15 residues. From germline, CDR1 is MNHEY and CDR2 SMNVEV (reference sequence). This CDR3 is CASRKPGTENYGYTF. The CDR3 DNA is TGTGCCAGCAGAAAGCCCGGGACAGAGAACTATGGCTACACCTTC.

The chain carries TRBV5-5 and TRBJ2-7; the D is unclear. The ends were cut back, 2 bases at V and 3 bases at J, with 12 bases in the middle. Per germline, CDR1 SGHKS and CDR2 YYEKEE (reference sequence). CDR3 length: 14 amino acids. The chain's CDR3 is CASSFGPGNYEQYF. The CDR3 DNA sequence: TGTGCCAGCAGCTTCGGACCCGGAAACTACGAGCAGTACTTC.

The genes are TRBV3-1 (or the pseudogene TRBV3-2) and TRBJ1-4; D unclear. The CDR3 has 13 residues. Germline loops: CDR1 LGHDT, CDR2 YNNKEL (reference sequence). The ends were cut back, 2 bases at V and 10 bases at J, with 11 bases in the middle. CDR3 loop: CASSQLGNRKLFF. The CDR3 DNA reads TGTGCCAGCAGCCAACTTGGGAACAGAAAACTGTTTTTT.

This clone was detected once. V gene TRBV11-3 combines with J gene TRBJ2-1; 10 bases align to TRBD2. Germline V gene lookup returns CDR1 SGHNT and CDR2 YENEEA. This CDR3 has 16 residues. V lost 3 bases to trimming and J lost 4 bases; unmatched junction nucleotides: 6. CDR3 in DNA: TGTGCCAGCAGCTTCTCCGGGACTAGCGCTTACAATGAGCAGTTCTTC. This sequence encodes CASSFSGTSAYNEQFF.

This clone was found a few times. The chain links TRBV2 to TRBJ1-2; weak D call: TRBD1 (6 bases). The V and J ends lost 5 bases and 3 bases respectively, with 16 bases between them. CDR1 is SNHLY, CDR2 FYNNEI, per germline. CDR3 length equals 15 residues. The CDR3 reads CASSRVGARDYGYTF. The CDR3, as DNA: TGTGCCAGCAGTAGGGTGGGGGCCAGAGACTATGGCTACACCTTC.

The V and J genes are TRBV2 and TRBJ1-1; no firm D call. The germline V gene has CDR1 SNHLY and CDR2 FYNNEI. Deletions cut 4 bases from V and 2 bases from J, with 8 bases between. The CDR3 spans 13 residues. CDR3 residues: CASSVLTNTEAFF. CDR3 in DNA: TGTGCCAGCAGTGTCCTCACAAACACTGAAGCTTTCTTT.

The rearrangement uses TRBV19 and TRBJ1-5; TRBD1 aligns across 11 bases. Per germline, CDR1 LNHDA and CDR2 SQIVND (reference sequence). With V trimmed by 6 bases and J by 11 bases, 9 bases remained unmatched. The CDR3 contains 14 residues. CDR3 sequence (DNA): TGTGCCAGTAGACTCGGACAGGGGGCGGTGGCCCAGCATTTT. This translates into CASRLGQGAVAQHF.

The chain carries TRBV5-1 and TRBJ1-1, with D hard to call. The CDR3 has 13 residues. In germline, CDR1 is SGHRS, CDR2 YFSETQ. Deletions cut 6 bases from V and 2 bases from J, with 11 bases between. The CDR3 DNA sequence: TGCGCCAGCACCCAGGACGGTAACACTGAAGCTTTCTTT. It codes for CASTQDGNTEAFF.

This clone was observed a handful of times. The rearrangement uses TRBV28 and TRBJ1-4, with TRBD1 identical over 7 bases. CDR3 size: 13 residues. Germline CDR1 is MDHEN and CDR2 is SYDVKM. The ends lost 8 bases at V and 3 bases at J; junction bases unmatched: 3. DNA of the CDR3: TGTGCCAGCGCCGGGACAGCTAATGAAAAACTGTTTTTT. This translates into CASAGTANEKLFF. Filled out from reference TRBV28 and TRBJ1-4, the complete variable domain reads DVKVTQSSRYLVKRTGEKVFLECVQDMDHENMFWYRQDPGLGLRLIYFSYDVKMKEKGDIPEGYSVSREKKERFSLILESASTNQTSMYLCASAGTANEKLFFGSGTQLSVL.

The CDR3 DNA is TGCGCCAGCAGCCAAGAAAAACTAGCGGTAGACAATGAGCAGTTCTTC. This encodes CASSQEKLAVDNEQFF. This rearrangement joins TRBV4-1 to TRBJ2-1; 8 bases are a match to TRBD2. The CDR3 loop spans 16 amino acids. V was clipped by 0 bases and J by 5 bases; unmatched bases: 6. The germline CDR1 and CDR2 sequences are MGHRA and YSYEKL.

This clone has more than one count but fewer than ten. The rearrangement uses TRBV5-1 and TRBJ2-7; unclear D gene. Germline V gives CDR1 SGHRS, CDR2 YFSETQ. V was shortened by 0 bases and J by 1 base, with 11 bases between the two germline ends. The CDR3 has 15 amino acids. CDR3 sequence reads: CASSLGLVASYEQYF. CDR3 sequence (DNA): TGCGCCAGCAGCTTGGGTCTAGTCGCGTCCTACGAGCAGTACTTC.

Note on this clone: Other DNA sequences of this sample code for an identical CDR3. The chain links TRBV19 to TRBJ2-2, with 11 bases fitting TRBD1. After removal of 4 bases from V and 5 bases from J, the junction contained 6 bases not matched to a gene. Germline loops: CDR1 LNHDA, CDR2 SQIVND (reference sequence). CDR3 length: 16 amino acids. CDR3 loop: CASSKGQGAGTGELFF. For the CDR3, the DNA is TGTGCCAGTAGTAAAGGACAGGGGGCGGGTACCGGGGAGCTGTTTTTT.

The rearrangement uses TRBV6-1 and TRBJ1-4; D is ambiguous. Looked up from germline, CDR1 is MNHNS and CDR2 is SASEGT. V lost 1 base, J lost 2 bases, and 5 bases lay in between. The CDR3 covers 14 residues. This CDR3 is CASSEGWTNEKLFF. The CDR3 nucleotides are TGTGCCAGCAGTGAAGGGTGGACTAATGAAAAACTGTTTTTT.

The chain joins TRBV4-1 to TRBJ2-1; 7 bases are shared with TRBD2. The CDR3 runs to 17 residues. Germline values: CDR1 MGHRA, CDR2 YSYEKL. The V gene end was trimmed by 5 bases and the J gene end by 0 bases; junction bases not matched to a gene: 10. The CDR3 region has the DNA TGCGCCAGCAGCGAGGTTTTTGCGGGAGTCTCCTACAATGAGCAGTTCTTC. Translated: CASSEVFAGVSYNEQFF.

The chain employs TRBV9 and TRBJ1-2; 8 bases match TRBD1. Germline assignment: CDR1 SGDLS and CDR2 YYNGEE. CDR3 length: 14 amino acids. The ends lost 4 bases at V and 0 bases at J; junction bases unmatched: 2. In DNA, the CDR3 is TGTGCCAGCAGCCGGGACAGGACTAACTATGGCTACACCTTC. It codes for CASSRDRTNYGYTF.

This clone turned up a few times. CDR3: CASSRLAGVGEQFF. In DNA form, the CDR3 reads TGTGCCAGCAGTCGGCTAGCGGGAGTGGGTGAGCAGTTCTTC. The chain employs TRBV2 and TRBJ2-1; the match to TRBD2 covers 10 bases. Germline CDR1 is SNHLY and CDR2 is FYNNEI. V was clipped by 5 bases and J by 9 bases; unmatched bases: 7. CDR3 length: 14 amino acids. The complete variable domain, with remaining parts taken from reference TRBV2 and TRBJ2-1, reads EPEVTQTPSHQVTQMGQEVILRCVPISNHLYFYWYRQILGQKVEFLVSFYNNEISEKSEIFDDQFSVERPDGSNFTLKIRSTKLEDSAMYFCASSRLAGVGEQFFGPGTRLTVL.

This chain links TRBV5-1 with TRBJ1-2; 9 nucleotides line up with TRBD1. The V gene end was trimmed by 2 bases and the J gene end by 5 bases; junction bases not matched to a gene: 10. The CDR3 extends over 16 amino acids. Germline lookup yields CDR1 SGHRS and CDR2 YFSETQ. The CDR3 here is CASSFSGTGLGYGYTF. CDR3 bases: TGCGCCAGCAGCTTCTCCGGGACAGGGCTGGGGTATGGCTACACCTTC.

This chain connects TRBV5-1 to TRBJ1-5; D unresolved. This CDR3 has 13 amino acids. Germline V gene lookup returns CDR1 SGHRS and CDR2 YFSETQ. Between the trimmed V and J ends, which lost 0 bases and 6 bases, there was a span of 7 bases. The CDR3 spells CASSLVPGQPQHF. The DNA for the CDR3 is TGCGCCAGCAGCTTGGTTCCAGGTCAGCCCCAGCATTTT.

The chain is built from TRBV30 and TRBJ1-6; possibly TRBD1 for D (6 bases). The CDR3 is 17 amino acids. The V gene's germline CDR1 is GTSNPN and CDR2 SVGIG (reference sequence). V lost 3 bases to trimming and J lost 7 bases, with 22 bases between them. The DNA for the CDR3 is TGTGCCTGGAGCCAACAATCATCCGGGACAACGAATTCACCCCTCCACTTT. It encodes CAWSQQSSGTTNSPLHF.

This chain links TRBV6-6 with TRBJ1-5, with D possibly TRBD1 on 6 matching bases. The CDR3 is 14 residues long. Germline V gene data show CDR1 as MNHNY and CDR2 as SVGAGI (reference sequence). V was shortened by 4 bases and J by 5 bases, with 12 bases between the two germline ends. The CDR3 bases are TGTGCCAGCAGTTTACAGGGAGTTGATCAGCCCCAGCATTTT. Amino acid sequence: CASSLQGVDQPQHF.

The V call is TRBV19, the J call TRBJ1-5; the D gene is possibly TRBD1 (5 bases). Per germline, CDR1 LNHDA and CDR2 SQIVND (reference sequence). The CDR3 runs to 14 residues. The germline V and J ends were trimmed by 9 bases and 9 bases, with 21 bases remaining between them. DNA of the CDR3: TGTGCCAGCAATCCTGGGGGGGGAAGTGGGCCCCAGCATTTT. Protein sequence: CASNPGGGSGPQHF. The whole variable domain, filled in from reference TRBV19 and TRBJ1-5, reads DGGITQSPKYLFRKEGQNVTLSCEQNLNHDAMYWYRQDPGQGLRLIYYSQIVNDFQKGDIAEGYSVSREKKESFPLTVTSAQKNPTAFYLCASNPGGGSGPQHFGDGTRLSIL.

V is TRBV4-1 and J is TRBJ2-4, with 7 bases matching TRBD1. CDR3 size: 18 residues. Looked up from germline, CDR1 is MGHRA and CDR2 is YSYEKL. The V and J ends lost 1 base and 0 bases, in that order; junction bases with no gene match: 9. The chain's CDR3 is CASSQGASRGLAKNIQYF. CDR3 DNA: TGCGCCAGCAGCCAAGGAGCCTCCAGGGGGTTAGCCAAAAACATTCAGTACTTC.

The table lists this clone with a few counts. This chain links TRBV19 with TRBJ2-3; TRBD1 might be the D (6 bases). There are 18 residues in the CDR3. Germline V gene sequence: CDR1 LNHDA, CDR2 SQIVND (reference sequence). Trimming removed 6 bases from V and 1 base from J, with 23 bases in between. The CDR3: CASRSGAAIGGGTDTQYF. CDR3 coding DNA: TGTGCCAGTAGATCAGGTGCGGCAATAGGGGGAGGCACAGATACGCAGTATTTT.

The V call is TRBV6-5, the J call TRBJ2-2; the D gene is possibly TRBD1 (5 bases). CDR3 length: 15 residues. V lost 2 bases and J 1 base, leaving 8 bases between the germline ends. Looked up from germline, CDR1 is MNHEY and CDR2 is SVGAGI. CDR3 protein: CASSYPTVNTGELFF. In nucleotides, the CDR3 is TGTGCCAGCAGTTACCCGACAGTGAACACCGGGGAGCTGTTTTTT.